This T cell receptor beta chain was observed in a study of cytomegalovirus exposure and HLA in healthy donors. The PCR ran on 60 Vbeta and 13 Jbeta primers. Profiling relied on immunoSEQ multiplex PCR, and the TCRdb table lists in-frame clones only, not all of them. Of around 150,000 clones listed, roughly 77% are singletons. This CDR3 is 15 amino acids long. CDR1 MNHNY and CDR2 SVGAGI come from the germline V gene (reference sequence). Between the trimmed V and J ends, which lost 2 bases and 5 bases, there was a span of 15 bases. This clone is a singleton in its sample. Its antigen is still unknown. Study observations and caveats: What a later analysis showed was that several of the most significant clusters appeared linked to common viral pathogens. The authors later found TCR association rates varying by HLA locus, with DRB1 most and HLA-C fewest. Earlier findings revealed that most TCR beta V segments proved productive either about 90% or about 30% of the time. A later analysis associated some 18,000 TCR beta sequences with HLA alleles at a 0.05 false discovery rate.

The receptor was isolated from a human donor in good health. Sequencing was performed on PBMCs. The V call is TRBV6-6, the J call TRBJ1-1; no definite D call. The CDR3 loop reads CASSYGESRSTEAFF. The DNA of the CDR3 is TGTGCCAGCAGTTACGGGGAGAGTAGGAGTACTGAAGCTTTCTTT.